This T cell receptor (beta chain) was sequenced during a study of immune heterogeneity within non-small cell lung tumors. Study information: In total, the tumors were 4 squamous cell carcinomas, around 10 non-squamous carcinomas and 1 not otherwise specified.

Study conclusions and caveats: The correlation between local T-cell clonality and local tumor mutational burden was positive, moderate in strength and statistically significant, with R approximately 0.34.

It was a multiplex PCR that amplified TCR beta CDR3, with 32 V and 13 J primers. TCRdb re-analysed the multiplex PCR reads in MiXCR, keeping a single row per CDR3 protein. The sample carries over 20,000 distinct CDR3 sequences, around 28% recorded once. From germline, CDR1 is DFQATT and CDR2 SNEGSKA (reference sequence). This CDR3 is 14 amino acids long. Trimming removed 2 bases at V and 0 bases at J, with 11 bases between. The sample holds a few counts of this clonotype. The antigen is unknown. Bulk tumor genomic DNA (around 640 ng per sample) served as template. While surgery was under way, several biopsies spaced far apart were taken per primary tumor. Patients underwent curative surgery for non-small cell lung cancer (untreated and newly diagnosed).

The sequence derives from a man between 35 and 55 years old with non-small cell lung cancer. Sequencing used lung tumor tissue. The J gene is TRBJ2-7, the V gene TRBV20-1, with D maybe TRBD1 (6 bases). The CDR3 DNA is TGCAGTGCTAGACACGGACAGAACTCCTACGAGCAGTACTTC. Its protein is CSARHGQNSYEQYF.